The source of this T cell receptor (beta chain) is a study of shared clonotypes between healthy human individuals. Worth noting for this clone: Its antigen is as yet unknown.

Study observations and caveats: What rarefaction showed was incomplete sorted-subset sequencing despite large depth. A few donors held about 4.5% of naive CD4 clonotypes in common.

CDR1 is PRHDT, CDR2 FYEKMQ, per germline (reference sequence). The CDR3 extends over 15 amino acids. Trimming took 0 bases from V and 5 from J, leaving 13 bases between them. Deep-level settings were used for running the assay. The data were produced by immunoSEQ multiplex PCR, yet TCRdb's version contains in-frame clones alone and is incomplete. The data show roughly 700,000 clones, with about 92% seen just once and 34% held by the top ten. This sequence joins TRBV13 and TRBJ2-5, with D possibly being TRBD1 (6 bases). The sample taken for sequencing was memory CD8+ T cells from PBMCs. Subset reported: CD45RO+ cells pooled with CCR7-negative TemRA cells. This clonotype was sampled from a man aged 18 to 30 in good health. Some clones in this sample may be carry-over from other donors' samples. The CDR3 DNA is TGTGCCAGCAGCTTAGGATTGGGGGCTCGGGAGACCCAGTACTTC. Residues: CASSLGLGARETQYF.